This entry concerns a single T cell receptor (beta chain). The target antigen is unknown. Unique molecular identifiers were present on the cDNA, and a universal primer site came from template switching. TCRdb ran MiXCR on the 5' RACE reads and lists one entry per CDR3 protein. This table holds 1.5 million or so distinct CDR3 sequences, roughly 35% found once. The sample comes from a study of identical twins. Germline CDR1 reads SGHRS; CDR2 reads YFSETQ. Trimming removed 3 bases at V and 1 base at J, with 7 bases between. This CDR3 has 13 residues. Regarding the study as a whole: Clonotypes of the beta chain that were abundant in cord blood carried fewer insertions (memory repertoires showed none).

The sequence came from a newborn girl in good health. The sequencing sample was made of cord blood. The V gene is TRBV5-1, the J gene TRBJ1-1; D gene uncertain. The CDR3 region has the DNA TGCGCCAGCAGCTCCGTGTCGAACACTGAAGCTTTCTTT. It is translated as CASSSVSNTEAFF.